A selection of T cell receptor beta chains follows, all from one sample in a study of blood T cell repertoires in COVID-19. Produced via immunoSEQ multiplex PCR; TCRdb's table is partial and in-frame only. The data hold approximately 220,000 clones, with over 70% observed a single time. Material for sequencing was peripheral blood. The receptor set was obtained from a woman in her forties or fifties with acute or convalescent COVID-19. CDR3s include the opening cysteine and the closing phenylalanine or tryptophan. A D gene is named only where the DNA matches it firmly. The size entry is marked missing in some rows and otherwise reads once, few, many or a size class.

TRBV9	16	-	TRBD2	TRBJ2-1	TGTGCCAGCAGCCATCAGCGGGAGTTAGGCTACAATGAGCAGTTCTTC	CASSHQRELGYNEQFF
TRBV10-3	17	-	TRBD2	TRBJ2-3	TGTGCCATCAGTAAAAAGCGGGAGGGCCCTTCCACAGATACGCAGTATTTT	CAISKKREGPSTDTQYF
TRBV3-1/TRBV3-2	15	-	-	TRBJ1-2	TGTGCCAGCAGCCAAACGGGGAATGTTAACTATGGCTACACCTTC	CASSQTGNVNYGYTF
TRBV18	16	-	TRBD1	TRBJ1-5	TGTGCCAGCTCGCTCTCGGCTACAGGGGGCGGCCAGCCCCAGCATTTT	CASSLSATGGGQPQHF
TRBV11-2	16	-	-	TRBJ2-5	TGTGCCAGCAGCTTAAGGTCTGGCGGCCCCGAAGAGACCCAGTACTTC	CASSLRSGGPEETQYF
TRBV28	16	-	TRBD2	TRBJ2-3	TGTGCCAGCAGCCCGACCGTACCGGGGGGTCTAAATACGCAGTATTTT	CASSPTVPGGLNTQYF
TRBV6-5	16	-	-	TRBJ1-1	TGTGCCAGCAGTTACTCGAGGGTTGGGATGAACACTGAAGCTTTCTTT	CASSYSRVGMNTEAFF
TRBV23-1	15	-	-	TRBJ2-7	TGCGCCAGCAGTCCCCGACGCGGCCGAACCTACGAGCAGTACTTC	CASSPRRGRTYEQYF
TRBV2	14	once	-	TRBJ2-7	TGTGCCAGCAGTGAACGGGGGGCAAGTGTCGAGCAGTACTTC	CASSERGASVEQYF
TRBV6-5	13	once	TRBD2	TRBJ2-7	TGTGCCAGTCAGACTAGCCCCGATTACGAGCAGTACTTC	CASQTSPDYEQYF
TRBV10-3	18	-	-	TRBJ2-2	TGTGCCATCAGTCCCCGAAGAGGAACGGGAGACCGTCCCGGGGAGCTGTTTTTT	CAISPRRGTGDRPGELFF
TRBV25-1	15	-	-	TRBJ1-1	TGTGCCAGCAGTGCACAGGGTAGGGTGAACACTGAAGCTTTCTTT	CASSAQGRVNTEAFF
TRBV5-5	12	few	-	TRBJ2-2	TGTGCCAGCAGCCTACTACGAGGGGAGCTGTTTTTT	CASSLLRGELFF
TRBV6-6	15	-	-	TRBJ1-2	TGTGCCAGCAGTTACTCGCACAGCACTAACTATGGCTACACCTTC	CASSYSHSTNYGYTF
TRBV29-1	15	-	TRBD1	TRBJ2-6	TGCAGCGTTGATGACAGGGCAAATGGGGCCAACGTCCTGACTTTC	CSVDDRANGANVLTF
TRBV6-4	14	-	TRBD1	TRBJ2-5	TGTGCCAGCAGTGGGGCCTACAGGGGAGAGACCCAGTACTTC	CASSGAYRGETQYF
TRBV5-1	14	-	TRBD2	TRBJ2-7	TGCGCCAGCAGCCCCTTGAAAGCGGGGTACGAGCAGTACTTC	CASSPLKAGYEQYF
TRBV9	16	-	TRBD1	TRBJ1-2	TGTGCCAGCAGCGTAGAATTAGGACAGGGAGGCTATGGCTACACCTTC	CASSVELGQGGYGYTF
TRBV6-5	15	-	-	TRBJ1-5	TGTGCCAGCAGCCCCGCCAGGACTTATGATCAGCCCCAGCATTTT	CASSPARTYDQPQHF
TRBV4-1	16	-	-	TRBJ2-7	TGCGCCAGCAGCCAAGGGGGCGGGGATCCCTCTTACGAGCAGTACTTC	CASSQGGGDPSYEQYF
TRBV25-1	11	few	-	TRBJ2-7	TGTGCCAGCAGTGCCGGGTACGAGCAGTACTTC	CASSAGYEQYF
TRBV28	13	-	-	TRBJ2-5	TGTGCCAGCAGTACGACAGGTCCCGGGACCCAGTACTTC	CASSTTGPGTQYF
TRBV19	13	-	TRBD1	TRBJ1-1	TGTTCCACCATCAGGACAGGGGAAACTGAAGCTTTCTTT	CSTIRTGETEAFF
TRBV6-5	14	few	-	TRBJ1-1	TGTGCCAGCAGTTACTCGAACACGAACACTGAAGCTTTCTTT	CASSYSNTNTEAFF
TRBV4-2	15	-	-	TRBJ2-7	TGTGCCAGCAGCCAAGCTTCCGGATCAGGGTACGAGCAGTACTTC	CASSQASGSGYEQYF
TRBV7-9	15	-	-	TRBJ2-3	TGTGCCAGCAGCCCTCGGATGCCCGGGACAGATACGCAGTATTTT	CASSPRMPGTDTQYF
TRBV7-2	13	-	-	TRBJ1-2	TGTGCCAGCAGCCCTTACATAAACTATGGCTACACCTTC	CASSPYINYGYTF
TRBV19	15	once	-	TRBJ1-4	TGTGCCAGTAGTCCTGACACTGCAACTAATGAAAAACTGTTTTTT	CASSPDTATNEKLFF
TRBV12-1	16	-	-	TRBJ1-2	TGTGCCAGCAGCCCGCCGTCATGTCAGGGCTCCTATGGCTACACCTTC	CASSPPSCQGSYGYTF